Sequencing of this TCR beta chain was carried out in a study of cytomegalovirus exposure and HLA in healthy donors. PCR was performed using 60 Vbeta and 13 Jbeta primers. TCRdb's copy holds only in-frame clones and misses some; the assay was immunoSEQ multiplex PCR. The sample records roughly 150,000 clones, over 75% being singletons. With 6 bases clipped from V and 0 bases from J, the junction kept 1 base outside the gene matches. This CDR3 has 13 amino acids. From germline, CDR1 is MNHEY and CDR2 SVGAGI. This chain joins TRBV6-5 and TRBJ2-7, with TRBD2 matching over 8 bases. Sequenced material: PBMCs. The receptor was isolated from a male donor in good health and CMV-seronegative. CDR3 sequence (DNA): TGTGCCAGCAGGCGGGGGGTCTCCTACGAGCAGTACTTC. It encodes CASRRGVSYEQYF.